A single sample gave rise to the 24 T cell receptor beta chains below, sequenced in a study of blood T cell repertoires in COVID-19 (TCRdb year 2020). Preparation of the library involved the immunoSEQ multiplex PCR assay. TCRdb mirrors the immuneACCESS table, restricted to in-frame sequences. Some clones are absent from its copies; in checked studies, under half trace to an unresolved V gene, and the reason for the others is unknown. This sample holds about 270,000 clones; around 90% were observed only once. Jointly, the top ten make up about 2% of the sample. The material sequenced was PBMCs or T cells enriched from blood (not recorded which). These receptors were obtained from a woman in her 40s with acute COVID-19.

This clone was seen more than once but under ten times. The V and J genes are TRBV5-4 and TRBJ2-7; perhaps TRBD1 as D (5 bases). Germline V CDR1 and CDR2: SGHNT, YYREEE (reference sequence). The length of the CDR3 is 13 residues. Trimming removed 2 bases at V and 3 bases at J, with 9 bases between. The CDR3 region is CASSFDSDYEQYF. The CDR3 DNA reads as TGTGCCAGCAGCTTCGACAGTGACTACGAGCAGTACTTC.

V gene TRBV5-1 combines with J gene TRBJ2-3, with 8 nucleotides matching TRBD1. The CDR3 has 14 amino acids. Germline CDR1 reads SGHRS; CDR2 reads YFSETQ. V was clipped by 3 bases and J by 4 bases; unmatched bases: 4. The CDR3 DNA follows: TGCGCCAGCAGCTCAGGACAGGGACCAGATACGCAGTATTTT. It specifies CASSSGQGPDTQYF.

This clone was observed a handful of times. The V call is TRBV6-1, the J call TRBJ1-1; D call uncertain. Germline V lookup: CDR1 MNHNS, CDR2 SASEGT. The CDR3 runs 15 residues. Trimming left V 0 bases short and J 0 bases short, with 8 bases between. The CDR3: CASSEAGYVNTEAFF. DNA of the CDR3: TGTGCCAGCAGTGAAGCCGGGTACGTGAACACTGAAGCTTTCTTT.

The J gene is TRBJ2-5, the V gene TRBV13; TRBD2 matches at 12 bases. Germline assignment: CDR1 PRHDT and CDR2 FYEKMQ (reference sequence). Trimming cost V 6 bases and J 2 bases; bases outside gene matches: 4. This CDR3 spans 15 amino acids. CDR3 amino acids: CASRTSGGTQETQYF. CDR3 bases: TGTGCCAGCAGAACTAGCGGGGGGACTCAAGAGACCCAGTACTTC.

The chain is built from TRBV28 and TRBJ1-4; no reliable D call. The V and J ends lost 2 bases and 5 bases respectively, with 6 bases between them. CDR1 is MDHEN and CDR2 is SYDVKM in the germline V gene. The CDR3 extends over 13 amino acids. For the CDR3, the DNA is TGTGCCAGCAGTTTACCCAGGAATGAAAAACTGTTTTTT. The encoded protein is CASSLPRNEKLFF.

The rearrangement uses TRBV18 and TRBJ2-2, with TRBD1 matching over 9 bases. The germline V gene has CDR1 KGHSH and CDR2 LQKENI. The CDR3 covers 17 residues. V lost 1 base to trimming and J lost 4 bases; unmatched junction nucleotides: 7. The CDR3 sequence: CASSPRLGQGRTGELFF. CDR3 DNA sequence: TGTGCCAGCTCACCACGTTTAGGACAGGGGCGCACCGGGGAGCTGTTTTTT.

This chain links TRBV19 with TRBJ2-6, with 12 bases fitting TRBD2. This CDR3 comprises 17 residues. V lost 4 bases, J lost 4 bases, and 5 bases stayed unmatched. The germline gives CDR1 LNHDA, CDR2 SQIVND (reference sequence). CDR3 amino acids: CASSRRLAGAGANVLTF. The DNA of the CDR3 is TGTGCCAGTAGTAGGAGACTAGCGGGAGCAGGGGCCAACGTCCTGACTTTC.

The J gene is TRBJ2-3, the V gene TRBV27, with 9 nucleotides matching TRBD2. Losses at the gene ends were 0 bases for V and 5 bases for J; bases not matched to a gene: 9. The germline V gene has CDR1 MNHEY and CDR2 SMNVEV (reference sequence). The CDR3 covers 17 residues. CDR3 nucleotide sequence: TGTGCCAGCAGTTTATCGGTAGCGGGAGATCTCGGAGATACGCAGTATTTT. Its protein product is CASSLSVAGDLGDTQYF.

The rearrangement joins TRBV2 to TRBJ1-4; D uncertain. Germline loops: CDR1 SNHLY, CDR2 FYNNEI. The ends were cut back, 7 bases at V and 4 bases at J, with 13 bases in the middle. There are 14 residues in the CDR3. CDR3 protein: CASKMTGNNEKLFF. DNA for the CDR3: TGTGCCAGCAAGATGACGGGGAATAATGAAAAACTGTTTTTT. Together with reference TRBV2 and TRBJ1-4, the CDR3 gives the full variable domain: EPEVTQTPSHQVTQMGQEVILRCVPISNHLYFYWYRQILGQKVEFLVSFYNNEISEKSEIFDDQFSVERPDGSNFTLKIRSTKLEDSAMYFCASKMTGNNEKLFFGSGTQLSVL.

This chain connects TRBV4-2 to TRBJ2-7, with 8 bases fitting TRBD2. The ends lost 0 bases at V and 0 bases at J; junction bases unmatched: 1. CDR3 length equals 15 residues. Germline V CDR1 and CDR2: LGHNA, YNFKEQ. CDR3 in DNA: TGTGCCAGCAGCCAAGAACTAGCGGACTCCTACGAGCAGTACTTC. This encodes CASSQELADSYEQYF.

J is TRBJ1-4 and V is TRBV15; TRBD1 is a possible D gene (5 bases). Trimming took off 0 bases at V and 6 bases at J, with 8 bases between the two ends. Germline lookup yields CDR1 LNHNV and CDR2 YYDKDF (reference sequence). This CDR3 contains 14 residues. DNA of the CDR3: TGTGCCACCAGCAGAGAAGGGGTAGATGAAAAACTGTTTTTT. It yields the protein CATSREGVDEKLFF.

A few counts support this clone. The chain combines TRBV9 with TRBJ2-1, with 8 bases that match TRBD2. The germline gives CDR1 SGDLS, CDR2 YYNGEE. CDR3 length: 16 residues. V trimming: 0 bases; J trimming: 4 bases; junction bases outside the gene matches: 6. Here the CDR3 reads CASSVGAGGGYNEQFF. The CDR3 region has the DNA TGTGCCAGCAGCGTAGGAGCCGGGGGGGGATACAATGAGCAGTTCTTC.

The chain joins TRBV5-1 to TRBJ1-3; 8 bases line up with TRBD1. The germline CDR1 and CDR2 sequences are SGHRS and YFSETQ. This CDR3 has 16 residues. With V trimmed by 2 bases and J by 2 bases, 6 bases remained unmatched. The DNA of the CDR3 is TGCGCCAGCAGCTTTCAACAGGGGGAGACTGGAAACACCATATATTTT. It encodes CASSFQQGETGNTIYF. Filled out from reference TRBV5-1 and TRBJ1-3, the complete variable domain reads KAGVTQTPRYLIKTRGQQVTLSCSPISGHRSVSWYQQTPGQGLQFLFEYFSETQRNKGNFPGRFSGRQFSNSRSEMNVSTLELGDSALYLCASSFQQGETGNTIYFGEGSWLTVV.

The gene calls are TRBV19 and TRBJ1-2; D gene uncertain. V shed 4 bases and J shed 3 bases, with 12 bases lying between them. CDR3 length: 14 amino acids. The germline gives CDR1 LNHDA, CDR2 SQIVND (reference sequence). The chain's CDR3 is CASSTGSGHYGYTF. Written as DNA, the CDR3 is TGTGCCAGTAGTACGGGGTCCGGGCACTATGGCTACACCTTC.

V is TRBV7-2 and J is TRBJ2-1, with D tentatively TRBD2 (6 bases). Trimming left V 2 bases short and J 3 bases short, with 20 bases between. The CDR3 loop spans 18 amino acids. The germline gives CDR1 SGHTA, CDR2 FQGNSA. CDR3 protein: CASSLLIVGDSYYNEQFF. The DNA of the CDR3 is TGTGCCAGCAGCTTATTAATAGTAGGGGACTCCTACTACAATGAGCAGTTCTTC.

The chain uses TRBV30 and TRBJ1-2, with 8 bases identical to TRBD1. The ends lost 0 bases at V and 2 bases at J; junction bases unmatched: 5. This CDR3 region has 15 residues. Germline CDR1 is GTSNPN and CDR2 is SVGIG (reference sequence). The CDR3 DNA reads TGTGCCTGGAGTGTACGCGGGACAGGCAACTATGGCTACACCTTC. It is translated as CAWSVRGTGNYGYTF.

The V and J genes are TRBV9 and TRBJ1-1; perhaps TRBD1 as D (6 bases). There are 15 residues in the CDR3. The V and J ends lost 3 bases and 0 bases respectively, with 12 bases between them. Germline lookup yields CDR1 SGDLS and CDR2 YYNGEE. The CDR3 nucleotides are TGTGCCAGCAGCGGCCAGGGGCTCATGAACACTGAAGCTTTCTTT. Amino acid sequence: CASSGQGLMNTEAFF.

The chain joins TRBV10-3 to TRBJ2-7; possibly TRBD2 for D (6 bases). Germline V gene lookup returns CDR1 ENHRY and CDR2 SYGVKD. V gave up 10 bases and J gave up 5 bases, with 18 bases separating them. The CDR3 has 13 amino acids. The CDR3 sequence is CATAGTPPNEQYF. The DNA of the CDR3 is TGTGCCACCGCCGGGACTCCCCCCAACGAGCAGTACTTC.

The V and J genes are TRBV9 and TRBJ2-7, with 10 bases aligning to TRBD1. The germline gives CDR1 SGDLS, CDR2 YYNGEE. The CDR3 is 14 amino acids. With V trimmed by 3 bases and J by 6 bases, 6 bases remained unmatched. Written as DNA, the CDR3 is TGTGCCAGCAGCGCTCGACAGGGGGCGGCCGAGCAGTACTTC. Its translation is CASSARQGAAEQYF.

The chain uses TRBV5-4 and TRBJ1-5; 10 positions match TRBD1. J lost 6 bases, V lost 2 bases, and 5 bases had no gene match. CDR1 and CDR2 (germline): SGHNT, YYREEE (reference sequence). The CDR3 contains 15 residues. The chain's CDR3 is CASSFGTGDGQPQHF. The CDR3 bases are TGTGCCAGCAGCTTCGGGACAGGGGACGGTCAGCCCCAGCATTTT.

The chain couples TRBV7-2 to TRBJ2-3, with D possibly being TRBD2 (5 bases). The CDR3 spans 14 residues. Trimming took off 5 bases at V and 8 bases at J, with 17 bases between the two ends. Germline assignment: CDR1 SGHTA and CDR2 FQGNSA. CDR3 sequence: CASSPPLVGVTQYF. The CDR3 bases are TGTGCCAGCAGCCCCCCCCTAGTCGGGGTTACGCAGTATTTT.

The rearrangement links TRBV7-9 to TRBJ1-6, with a possible D match to TRBD1 (5 bases). The V end lost 6 bases, the J end lost 10 bases, and 19 bases lay between the germline ends. CDR1 is SEHNR and CDR2 is FQNEAQ in the germline V gene (reference sequence). There are 15 residues in the CDR3. The CDR3 region is CASSFLGGDRSPLHF. CDR3 DNA sequence: TGTGCCAGCAGTTTTTTAGGAGGGGATCGCTCACCCCTCCACTTT.

V and J are TRBV12-3 or TRBV12-4 and TRBJ1-2; 7 bases line up with TRBD1. This CDR3 is built from 12 residues. Germline trimming cut 3 bases from V and 8 bases from J; bases unmatched to any gene: 3. CDR3 in DNA: TGTGCCAGCAGTTTTGACAGGGTAGGCTACACCTTC. Its protein product is CASSFDRVGYTF.

The sample holds a few counts of this clone. This chain connects TRBV5-5 to TRBJ2-7; 8 nucleotides align to TRBD1. From germline, CDR1 is SGHKS and CDR2 YYEKEE (reference sequence). CDR3 length: 14 residues. After removal of 3 bases from V and 5 bases from J, the junction contained 7 bases not matched to a gene. For the CDR3, the DNA is TGTGCCAGCAGCTCAGGACAGGGTACCCACGAGCAGTACTTC. The encoded protein is CASSSGQGTHEQYF.